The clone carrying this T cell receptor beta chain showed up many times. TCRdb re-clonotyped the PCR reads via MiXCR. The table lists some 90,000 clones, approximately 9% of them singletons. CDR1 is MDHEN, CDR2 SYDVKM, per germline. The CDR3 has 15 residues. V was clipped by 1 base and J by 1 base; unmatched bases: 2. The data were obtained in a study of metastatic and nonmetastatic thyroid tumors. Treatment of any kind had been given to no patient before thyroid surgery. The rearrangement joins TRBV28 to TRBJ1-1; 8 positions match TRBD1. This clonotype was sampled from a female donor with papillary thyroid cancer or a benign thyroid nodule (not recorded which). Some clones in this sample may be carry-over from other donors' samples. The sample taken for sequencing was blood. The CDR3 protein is CASSLYGTGNTEAFF. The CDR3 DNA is TGTGCCAGCAGTTTATACGGGACAGGGAACACTGAAGCTTTCTTT.